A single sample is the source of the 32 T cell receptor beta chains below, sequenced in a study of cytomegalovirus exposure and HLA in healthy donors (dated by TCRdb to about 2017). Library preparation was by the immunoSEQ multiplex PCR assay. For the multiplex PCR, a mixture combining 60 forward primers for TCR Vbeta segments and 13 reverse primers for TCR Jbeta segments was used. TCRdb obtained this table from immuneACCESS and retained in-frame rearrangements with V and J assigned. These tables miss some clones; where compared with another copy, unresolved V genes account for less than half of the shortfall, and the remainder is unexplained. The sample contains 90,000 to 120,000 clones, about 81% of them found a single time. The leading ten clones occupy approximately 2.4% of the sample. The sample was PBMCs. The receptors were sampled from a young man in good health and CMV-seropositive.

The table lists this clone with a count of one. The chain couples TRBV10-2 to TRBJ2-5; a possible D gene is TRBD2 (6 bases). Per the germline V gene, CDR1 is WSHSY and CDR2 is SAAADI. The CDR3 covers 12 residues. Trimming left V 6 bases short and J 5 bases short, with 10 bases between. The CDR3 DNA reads TGCGCCAGCAGGCCGAGCGGGGAGACCCAGTACTTC. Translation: CASRPSGETQYF.

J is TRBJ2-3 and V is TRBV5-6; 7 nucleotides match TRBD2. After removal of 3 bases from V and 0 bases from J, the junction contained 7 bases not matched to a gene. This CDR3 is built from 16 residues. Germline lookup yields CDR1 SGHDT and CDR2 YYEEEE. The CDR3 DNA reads TGTGCCAGCAGCTCGGGAGGTTACTCTAGCACAGATACGCAGTATTTT. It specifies CASSSGGYSSTDTQYF.

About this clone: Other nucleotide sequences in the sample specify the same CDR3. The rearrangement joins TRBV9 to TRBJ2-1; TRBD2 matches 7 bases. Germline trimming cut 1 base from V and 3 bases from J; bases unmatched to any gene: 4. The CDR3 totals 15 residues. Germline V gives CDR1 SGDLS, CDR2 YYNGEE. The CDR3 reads CASSVSGGGYNEQFF. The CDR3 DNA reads TGTGCCAGCAGCGTATCGGGGGGTGGCTACAATGAGCAGTTCTTC.

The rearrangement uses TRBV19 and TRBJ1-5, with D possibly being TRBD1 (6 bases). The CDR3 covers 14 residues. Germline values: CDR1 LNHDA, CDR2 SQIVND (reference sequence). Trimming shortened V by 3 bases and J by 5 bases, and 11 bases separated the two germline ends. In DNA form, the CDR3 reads TGTGCCAGTAGTATCGCGGGGGCCCATCAGCCCCAGCATTTT. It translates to CASSIAGAHQPQHF.

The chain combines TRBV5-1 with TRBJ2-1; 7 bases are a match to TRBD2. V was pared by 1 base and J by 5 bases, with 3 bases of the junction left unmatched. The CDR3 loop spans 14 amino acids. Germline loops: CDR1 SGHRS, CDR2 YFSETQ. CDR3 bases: TGCGCCAGCAGCTTGAGCGGGGCCCACAATGAGCAGTTCTTC. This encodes CASSLSGAHNEQFF.

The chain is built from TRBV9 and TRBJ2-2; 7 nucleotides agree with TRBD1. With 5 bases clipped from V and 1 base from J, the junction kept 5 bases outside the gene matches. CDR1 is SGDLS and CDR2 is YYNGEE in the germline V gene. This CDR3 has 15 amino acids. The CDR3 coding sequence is TGTGCCAGCAGTTTCCGGGACAGGAACACCGGGGAGCTGTTTTTT. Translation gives CASSFRDRNTGELFF.

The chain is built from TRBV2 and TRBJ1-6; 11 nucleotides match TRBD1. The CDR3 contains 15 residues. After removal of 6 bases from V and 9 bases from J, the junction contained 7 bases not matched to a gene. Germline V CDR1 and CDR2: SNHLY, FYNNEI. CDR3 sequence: CASRPTGTGGSPLHF. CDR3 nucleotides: TGTGCCAGCAGACCCACCGGGACAGGGGGTTCACCCCTCCACTTT.

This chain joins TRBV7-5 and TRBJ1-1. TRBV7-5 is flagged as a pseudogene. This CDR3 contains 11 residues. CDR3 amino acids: CARRYRSEAFF. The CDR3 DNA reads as TGTGCCAGAAGATATCGGTCTGAAGCTTTCTTT.

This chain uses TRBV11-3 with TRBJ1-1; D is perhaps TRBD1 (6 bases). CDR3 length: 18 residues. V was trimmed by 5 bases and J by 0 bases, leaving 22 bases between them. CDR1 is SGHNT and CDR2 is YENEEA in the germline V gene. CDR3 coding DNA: TGTGCCAGCAGCCGAAACCCGACCGGGACACCCATGAACACTGAAGCTTTCTTT. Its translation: CASSRNPTGTPMNTEAFF.

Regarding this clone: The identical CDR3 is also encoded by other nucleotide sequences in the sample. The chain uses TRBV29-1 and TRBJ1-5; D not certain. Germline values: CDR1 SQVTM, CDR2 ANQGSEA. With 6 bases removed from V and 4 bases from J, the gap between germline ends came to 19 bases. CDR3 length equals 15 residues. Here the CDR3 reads CSVADGVLGNQPQHF. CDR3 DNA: TGCAGCGTCGCAGACGGTGTTCTCGGGAATCAGCCCCAGCATTTT.

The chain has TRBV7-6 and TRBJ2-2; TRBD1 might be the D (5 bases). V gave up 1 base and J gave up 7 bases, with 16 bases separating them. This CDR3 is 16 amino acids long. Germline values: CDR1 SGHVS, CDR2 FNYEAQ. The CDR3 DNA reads TGTGCCAGCAGCTTAGGATCAGGGCTCCAAGTCGGGGAGCTGTTTTTT. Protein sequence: CASSLGSGLQVGELFF.

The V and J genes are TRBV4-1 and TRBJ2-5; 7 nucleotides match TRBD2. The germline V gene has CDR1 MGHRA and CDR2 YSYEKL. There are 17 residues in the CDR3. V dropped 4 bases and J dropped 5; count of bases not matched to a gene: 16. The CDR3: CASSPTSGGPVEETQYF. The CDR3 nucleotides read TGCGCCAGCAGCCCTACTTCGGGGGGACCGGTTGAGGAGACCCAGTACTTC.

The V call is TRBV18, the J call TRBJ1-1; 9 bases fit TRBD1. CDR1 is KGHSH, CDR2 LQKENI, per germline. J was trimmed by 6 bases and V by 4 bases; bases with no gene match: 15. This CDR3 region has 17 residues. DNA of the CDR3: TGTGCCAGCTCACAGTCGGGACAGGGTTTTAGAGTCCCTGAAGCTTTCTTT. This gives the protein CASSQSGQGFRVPEAFF.

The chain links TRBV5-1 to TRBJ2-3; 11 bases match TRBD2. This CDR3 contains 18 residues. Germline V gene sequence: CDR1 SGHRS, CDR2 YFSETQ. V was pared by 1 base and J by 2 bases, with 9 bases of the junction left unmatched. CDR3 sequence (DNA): TGCGCCAGCAGCTTGATCACTAGCGGGGGTAGTGACACAGATACGCAGTATTTT. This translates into CASSLITSGGSDTDTQYF.

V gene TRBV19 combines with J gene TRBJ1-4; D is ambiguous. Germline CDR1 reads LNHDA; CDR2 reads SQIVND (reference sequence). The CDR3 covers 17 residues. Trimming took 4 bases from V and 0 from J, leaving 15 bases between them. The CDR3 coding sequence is TGTGCCAGTAGTAGCAGAAAACATCAAGCAACTAATGAAAAACTGTTTTTT. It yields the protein CASSSRKHQATNEKLFF.

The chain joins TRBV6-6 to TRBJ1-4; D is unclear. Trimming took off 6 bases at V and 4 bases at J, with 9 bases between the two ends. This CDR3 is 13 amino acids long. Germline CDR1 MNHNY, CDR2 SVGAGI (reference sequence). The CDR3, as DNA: TGTGCCAGCAGACAGAGTTATAATGAAAAACTGTTTTTT. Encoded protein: CASRQSYNEKLFF.

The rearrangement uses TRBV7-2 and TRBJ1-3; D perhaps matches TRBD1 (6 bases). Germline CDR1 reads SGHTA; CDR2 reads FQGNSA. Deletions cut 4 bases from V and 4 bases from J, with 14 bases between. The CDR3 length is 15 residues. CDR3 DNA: TGTGCCAGCAGCTATCAGGGGCTCGGGGGAAACACCATATATTTT. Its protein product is CASSYQGLGGNTIYF.

CDR3 protein: CASSLAPGIEQFF. In nucleotides, the CDR3 is TGCGCCAGCAGCTTGGCCCCGGGAATCGAGCAGTTCTTC. The chain employs TRBV5-1 and TRBJ2-1; maybe TRBD2 (5 bases). Trimming took off 0 bases at V and 10 bases at J, with 11 bases between the two ends. Germline-derived CDR1 and CDR2 are SGHRS and YFSETQ. The CDR3 covers 13 residues. Filled out from reference TRBV5-1 and TRBJ2-1, the complete variable domain reads KAGVTQTPRYLIKTRGQQVTLSCSPISGHRSVSWYQQTPGQGLQFLFEYFSETQRNKGNFPGRFSGRQFSNSRSEMNVSTLELGDSALYLCASSLAPGIEQFFGPGTRLTVL.

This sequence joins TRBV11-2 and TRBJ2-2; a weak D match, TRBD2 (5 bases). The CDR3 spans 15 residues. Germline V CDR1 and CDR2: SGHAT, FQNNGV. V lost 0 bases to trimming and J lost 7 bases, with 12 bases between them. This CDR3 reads CASSLEFPRGGELFF. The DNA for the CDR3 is TGTGCCAGCAGCTTAGAGTTTCCTCGGGGCGGGGAGCTGTTTTTT.

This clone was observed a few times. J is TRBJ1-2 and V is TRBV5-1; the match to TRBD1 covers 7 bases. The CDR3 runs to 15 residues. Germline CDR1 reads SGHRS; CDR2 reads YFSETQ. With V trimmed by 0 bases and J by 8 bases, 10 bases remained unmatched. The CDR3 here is CASSLDDREVRGYTF. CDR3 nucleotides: TGCGCCAGCAGCTTGGACGACAGGGAAGTGAGAGGCTACACCTTC.

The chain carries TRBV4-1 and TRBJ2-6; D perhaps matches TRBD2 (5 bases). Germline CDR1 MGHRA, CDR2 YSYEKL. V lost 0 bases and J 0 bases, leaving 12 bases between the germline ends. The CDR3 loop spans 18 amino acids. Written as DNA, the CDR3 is TGCGCCAGCAGCCAAGATCCCCGGGGAAGCTCTGGGGCCAACGTCCTGACTTTC. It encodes CASSQDPRGSSGANVLTF.

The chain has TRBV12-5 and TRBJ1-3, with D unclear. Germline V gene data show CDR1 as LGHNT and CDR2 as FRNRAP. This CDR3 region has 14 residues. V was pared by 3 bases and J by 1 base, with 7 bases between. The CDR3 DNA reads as TGTGCTAGTGGTTTAGAGTTTTCTGGAAACACCATATATTTT. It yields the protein CASGLEFSGNTIYF.

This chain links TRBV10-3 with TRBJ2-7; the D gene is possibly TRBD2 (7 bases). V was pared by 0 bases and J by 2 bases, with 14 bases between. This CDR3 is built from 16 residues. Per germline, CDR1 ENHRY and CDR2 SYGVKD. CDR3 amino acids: CAISESGGGAPYEQYF. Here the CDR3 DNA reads TGTGCCATCAGTGAGTCCGGCGGGGGCGCACCCTACGAGCAGTACTTC.

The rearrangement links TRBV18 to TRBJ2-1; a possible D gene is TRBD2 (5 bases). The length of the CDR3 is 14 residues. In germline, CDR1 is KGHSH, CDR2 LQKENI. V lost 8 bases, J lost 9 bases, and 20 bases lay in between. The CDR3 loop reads CASTGLVAPGEQFF. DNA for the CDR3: TGTGCCAGCACTGGACTGGTCGCCCCGGGTGAGCAGTTCTTC.

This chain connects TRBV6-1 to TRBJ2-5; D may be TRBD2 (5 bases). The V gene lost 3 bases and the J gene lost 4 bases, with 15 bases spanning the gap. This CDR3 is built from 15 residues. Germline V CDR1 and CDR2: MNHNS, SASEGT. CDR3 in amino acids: CASSDLTGLRETQYF. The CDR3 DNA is TGTGCCAGCAGTGACTTGACGGGATTGAGAGAGACCCAGTACTTC.

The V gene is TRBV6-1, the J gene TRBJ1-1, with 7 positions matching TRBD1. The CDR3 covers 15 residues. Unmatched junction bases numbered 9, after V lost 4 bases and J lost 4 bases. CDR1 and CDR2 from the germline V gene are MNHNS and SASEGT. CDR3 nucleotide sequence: TGTGCCAGCAGTGCCCGAGCCAACAGGGGCACTGAAGCTTTCTTT. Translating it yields CASSARANRGTEAFF.

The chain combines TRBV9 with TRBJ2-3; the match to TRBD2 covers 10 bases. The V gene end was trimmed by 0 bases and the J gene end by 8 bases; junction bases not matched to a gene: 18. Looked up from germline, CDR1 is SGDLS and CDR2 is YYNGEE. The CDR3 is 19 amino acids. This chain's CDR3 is CASSVALESGGALGSTQYF. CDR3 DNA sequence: TGTGCCAGCAGCGTAGCTCTCGAGAGCGGGGGGGCTCTAGGGAGTACGCAGTATTTT.

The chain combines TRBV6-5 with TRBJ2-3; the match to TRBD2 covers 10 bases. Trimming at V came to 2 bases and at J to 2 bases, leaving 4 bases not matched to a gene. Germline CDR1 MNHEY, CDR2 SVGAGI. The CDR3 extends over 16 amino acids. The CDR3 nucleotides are TGTGCCAGCAGTTACGGGCTAGCGGGGGCCACAGATACGCAGTATTTT. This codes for CASSYGLAGATDTQYF.

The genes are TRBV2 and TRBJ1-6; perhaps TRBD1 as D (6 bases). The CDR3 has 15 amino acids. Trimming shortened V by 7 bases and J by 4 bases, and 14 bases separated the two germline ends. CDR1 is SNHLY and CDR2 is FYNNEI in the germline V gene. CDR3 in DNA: TGTGCCAGCACAGATCAGACAGGTTATAATTCACCCCTCCACTTT. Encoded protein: CASTDQTGYNSPLHF.

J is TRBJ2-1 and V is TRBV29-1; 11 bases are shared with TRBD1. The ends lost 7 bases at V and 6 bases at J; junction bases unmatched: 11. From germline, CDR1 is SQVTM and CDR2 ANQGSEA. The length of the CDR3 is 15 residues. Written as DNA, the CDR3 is TGCAGCGAGACACGCTTAGGACAGGGGGCCAATGAGCAGTTCTTC. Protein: CSETRLGQGANEQFF.

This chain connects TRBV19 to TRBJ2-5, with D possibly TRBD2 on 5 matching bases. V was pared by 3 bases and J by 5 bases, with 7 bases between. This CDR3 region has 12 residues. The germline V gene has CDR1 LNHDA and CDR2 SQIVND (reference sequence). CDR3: CASSIGSETQYF. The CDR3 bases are TGTGCCAGTAGTATTGGGAGCGAGACCCAGTACTTC. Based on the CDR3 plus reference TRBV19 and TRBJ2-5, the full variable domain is DGGITQSPKYLFRKEGQNVTLSCEQNLNHDAMYWYRQDPGQGLRLIYYSQIVNDFQKGDIAEGYSVSREKKESFPLTVTSAQKNPTAFYLCASSIGSETQYFGPGTRLLVL.

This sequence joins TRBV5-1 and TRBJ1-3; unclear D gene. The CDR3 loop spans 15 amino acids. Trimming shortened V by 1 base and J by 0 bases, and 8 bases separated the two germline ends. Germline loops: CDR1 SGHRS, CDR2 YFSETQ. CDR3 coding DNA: TGCGCCAGCAGCTTGACGCCCTACTCTGGAAACACCATATATTTT. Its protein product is CASSLTPYSGNTIYF.